A single T cell receptor beta chain is shown here with its context. This CDR3 comprises 12 residues. Germline V gene lookup returns CDR1 SGHDN and CDR2 FVKESK. V was cut by 5 bases and J by 0 bases, with 5 bases left in between. These data originate in a study of blood T cell repertoires in COVID-19. Study at large: From the United States, Italy and Spain came samples of acute and convalescent COVID-19. Sources were T cells, B-cell-depleted T cells, or PBMCs; the material itself was cDNA or gDNA.

Per the original data handling: By means of reference gene primer amplification, nucleated cell counts were estimated. The data were produced by immunoSEQ multiplex PCR, yet TCRdb's version contains in-frame clones alone and is incomplete. The V and J calls and the clone size are those of that table, but D and trimming were determined from the DNA. This table has about 75,000 clones, around 74% appearing once. This chain uses TRBV14 with TRBJ2-7; D uncertain. Sample: peripheral blood. This TCR derives from a human donor with acute or convalescent COVID-19. The donor label of this sample is uncertain. This chain's CDR3 is CASSASSYEQYF. The CDR3 bases are TGTGCCAGCAGCGCCAGCTCCTACGAGCAGTACTTC.